One and the same sample provided the 31 T cell receptor beta chains below, sequenced in a study of molecular identifiers for immune sequencing clone quantification. TCRdb used MiXCR to reprocess the PCR reads, holding one entry per CDR3 protein. The sample lists just under 650,000 distinct CDR3 sequences, 15% to 20% occurring once. The sequenced material came from naive CD8+ T cells from blood, with Jurkat cell RNA spiked in. Subset meaning: FACS-sorted CD8+CD4-CCR7+CD45RA+ naive T cells. The source of these receptors is a human donor in good health. Some libraries in this study had Jurkat cell RNA spiked in.

Of note for this clonotype: This could be a read error, since a much larger clone is one nucleotide away. V gene TRBV6-2 or TRBV6-3 combines with J gene TRBJ1-4, with D possibly being TRBD1 (5 bases). CDR1 and CDR2 (germline): MNHEY, SVGEGT. The CDR3 covers 12 residues. CDR3 residues: CASRSPGEKLLF. The CDR3 nucleotides read TGTGCCAGCAGATCCCCGGGGGAAAAACTGCTTTTT.

Remarks on this clonotype: This may be a read error: a much more frequent sequence differs by one nucleotide. The J gene is TRBJ2-3, the V gene TRBV28; D unclear. With the DNA end fitting TRBJ1-5 better, the J assignment may be wrong. Germline V lookup: CDR1 MDHEN, CDR2 SYDVKM. The CDR3 consists of 17 residues. CDR3 loop: CASSSPGVAGGSDTQHF. The DNA for the CDR3 is TGTGCCAGCAGTTCCCCCGGGGTAGCGGGAGGGTCAGATACGCAGCATTTT.

Points on this clonotype: A read error may explain this, as a much larger clone is one base away. The J gene is TRBJ2-1, the V gene TRBV28, with 9 bases identical to TRBD2. The CDR3 is 15 amino acids. Germline-derived CDR1 and CDR2 are MDHEN and SYDVKM. The junction had 10 bases not matched to a gene; V was cut back by 5 bases and J by 8 bases. CDR3 DNA: TGTGCCAGCAGTAGGCGGGAGGGAGTTAGCTATGAGCAGTTCTTC. It yields the protein CASSRREGVSYEQFF.

This clonotype was recorded many times. The J gene is TRBJ2-7, the V gene TRBV27; perhaps TRBD2 as D (6 bases). The V gene lost 4 bases and the J gene lost 0 bases, with 10 bases spanning the gap. Germline V gives CDR1 MNHEY, CDR2 SMNVEV (reference sequence). The CDR3 length is 14 residues. This chain's CDR3 is CASSYRTNSYEQYF. The CDR3 DNA follows: TGTGCCAGCAGTTACAGGACTAACTCCTACGAGCAGTACTTC.

This clonotype appeared many times. The chain links TRBV29-1 to TRBJ2-4; D unclear. V lost 4 bases to trimming and J lost 6 bases, with 7 bases between them. CDR1 is SQVTM, CDR2 ANQGSEA, per germline. The CDR3 is made up of 11 amino acids. The CDR3 DNA follows: TGCAGCGTTGTTACCACAAACATTCAGTACTTC. Its protein is CSVVTTNIQYF.

This clonotype showed up just a few times. The chain has TRBV28 and TRBJ2-5; 7 nucleotides agree with TRBD2. V was clipped by 2 bases and J by 2 bases; unmatched bases: 14. The CDR3 has 18 amino acids. Germline CDR1 and CDR2: MDHEN and SYDVKM. CDR3 sequence: CASSLVVREAQKQETQYF. In nucleotides, the CDR3 is TGTGCCAGCAGTTTAGTGGTACGGGAGGCCCAGAAACAAGAGACCCAGTACTTC.

This clonotype has a count of ten or more. The V call is TRBV6-2 or TRBV6-3, the J call TRBJ1-5, with TRBD1 matching 10 bases. Germline CDR1 MNHEY, CDR2 SVGEGT. The V gene end was trimmed by 4 bases and the J gene end by 6 bases; junction bases not matched to a gene: 12. This CDR3 is built from 17 residues. CDR3 sequence reads: CASSSEGTGVVFQPQHF. The CDR3, as DNA: TGTGCCAGCAGTTCTGAGGGGACAGGGGTAGTTTTTCAGCCCCAGCATTTT.

This clonotype was observed many times. J is TRBJ2-5 and V is TRBV19, with 8 bases fitting TRBD1. CDR3 length equals 16 residues. Germline values: CDR1 LNHDA, CDR2 SQIVND (reference sequence). V shed 4 bases and J 0 bases; nucleotides not matched to a gene: 7. Here the CDR3 DNA reads TGTGCCAGTAGTACGGGGGACAGGACGTACCAAGAGACCCAGTACTTC. Protein product: CASSTGDRTYQETQYF.

This clonotype was observed a few times. V usage is TRBV6-2 or TRBV6-3 and J usage is TRBJ2-7, with 13 nucleotides matching TRBD2. V was clipped by 2 bases and J by 5 bases; unmatched bases: 6. The CDR3 covers 16 residues. Per germline, CDR1 MNHEY and CDR2 SVGEGT. The CDR3 DNA reads TGTGCCAGCAGTTACCAGAGGACTAGCGGGAGCCACGAGCAGTACTTC. It specifies CASSYQRTSGSHEQYF.

Many counts were recorded for this clonotype. The V call is TRBV4-3, the J call TRBJ1-6, with D maybe TRBD1 (6 bases). CDR1 is LGHNA and CDR2 is YSLEER in the germline V gene. CDR3 length: 14 amino acids. Trimming pared 4 bases from V and 8 bases from J, leaving 12 bases between. CDR3 residues: CASSPADSYSPLHF. CDR3 bases: TGCGCCAGCAGCCCAGCGGACAGCTATTCACCCCTCCACTTT.

This clonotype was detected ten times or more. The V and J genes are TRBV13 and TRBJ2-7; D gene uncertain. CDR1 and CDR2 (germline): PRHDT, FYEKMQ (reference sequence). Trimming took off 4 bases at V and 5 bases at J, with 9 bases between the two ends. CDR3 length: 12 amino acids. As DNA, the CDR3 is TGTGCCAGCAGCTCGGCTTTGAACGAGCAGTACTTC. Its translation is CASSSALNEQYF.

The V gene is TRBV20-1, the J gene TRBJ1-5, with D possibly being TRBD1 (5 bases). The CDR3 has 13 residues. The V gene lost 6 bases and the J gene lost 0 bases, with 9 bases spanning the gap. The germline gives CDR1 DFQATT, CDR2 SNEGSKA (reference sequence). The CDR3 loop is CSAGGDSNQPQHF. The CDR3 DNA follows: TGCAGTGCCGGGGGTGATAGCAATCAGCCCCAGCATTTT.

This clonotype was seen repeatedly, ten times or more. V gene TRBV28 combines with J gene TRBJ2-7; either TRBD1 or TRBD2 may supply D (5 bases each). V lost 8 bases and J lost 4, with 21 bases in between. The germline V gene has CDR1 MDHEN and CDR2 SYDVKM. The CDR3 spans 15 residues. The CDR3 DNA reads as TGTGCCAGCCGAATGCGCCGGGGCCAACCGTACGAGCAGTACTTC. Residues: CASRMRRGQPYEQYF.

This clonotype was counted at least ten times. V gene TRBV5-6 combines with J gene TRBJ2-2; 9 bases align to TRBD1. CDR3 length: 15 amino acids. Germline loops: CDR1 SGHDT, CDR2 YYEEEE. The V and J ends lost 3 bases and 3 bases, in that order; junction bases with no gene match: 3. CDR3 nucleotide sequence: TGTGCCAGCAGCTCGGGACAGGGAGACACCGGGGAGCTGTTTTTT. Protein product: CASSSGQGDTGELFF. Full variable domain (remainder filled in from reference TRBV5-6 and TRBJ2-2): DAGVTQSPTHLIKTRGQQVTLRCSPKSGHDTVSWYQQALGQGPQFIFQYYEEEERQRGNFPDRFSGHQFPNYSSELNVNALLLGDSALYLCASSSGQGDTGELFFGEGSRLTVL.

This clonotype turned up a few times. The J gene is TRBJ1-4, the V gene TRBV5-6; D remains ambiguous. Germline V gene data show CDR1 as SGHDT and CDR2 as YYEEEE. Trimming stripped 4 bases from V and 14 bases from J, with 12 bases between. This CDR3 contains 11 residues. The CDR3 region has the DNA TGTGCCAGCAGCCCTCCGATCCATCTGTTTTTT. Protein: CASSPPIHLFF.

This clonotype was observed many times. The chain links TRBV4-2 to TRBJ1-1, with a weak D call TRBD1 (6 bases). The V end lost 10 bases, the J end lost 1 base, and 13 bases lay between the germline ends. The V gene's germline CDR1 is LGHNA and CDR2 YNFKEQ. The CDR3 spans 13 residues. The DNA of the CDR3 is TGTGCCACCCTAGGACAGACGAACACTGAAGCTTTCTTT. This codes for CATLGQTNTEAFF.

This clonotype was detected only a few times. The gene calls are TRBV7-2 and TRBJ2-2; 9 positions match TRBD1. Germline trimming cut 3 bases from V and 7 bases from J; bases unmatched to any gene: 9. Germline CDR1 SGHTA, CDR2 FQGNSA. This CDR3 comprises 16 residues. CDR3 loop: CASSFIAQGAIGELFF. The DNA for the CDR3 is TGTGCCAGCAGCTTTATCGCACAGGGGGCGATCGGGGAGCTGTTTTTT.

For this clonotype: Germline is not matched at one junction end, which may reflect a read error. The V call is TRBV9, the J call TRBJ2-1; a weak D match, TRBD2 (6 bases). The CDR3 is made up of 14 amino acids. Germline assignment: CDR1 SGDLS and CDR2 YYNGEE. The CDR3 protein is CASSAEGLYNGQFF. The CDR3 DNA follows: TGTGCCAGCAGCGCGGAGGGTCTATACAATGGGCAGTTCTTC.

This sequence joins TRBV13 and TRBJ2-2; 7 nucleotides line up with TRBD1. Germline assignment: CDR1 PRHDT and CDR2 FYEKMQ (reference sequence). With 2 bases clipped from V and 1 base from J, the junction kept 4 bases outside the gene matches. CDR3 length: 16 residues. Here the CDR3 reads CASSLFGTENTGELFF. The CDR3 bases are TGTGCCAGCAGCTTATTTGGGACAGAGAACACCGGGGAGCTGTTTTTT.

This clonotype has ten or more counts. The rearrangement uses TRBV6-6 and TRBJ2-2; 9 bases match TRBD1. Germline CDR1 is MNHNY and CDR2 is SVGAGI (reference sequence). The CDR3 runs 17 residues. Trimming at V came to 3 bases and at J to 5 bases, leaving 10 bases not matched to a gene. The CDR3 spells CASSYPPGQGWTGELFF. The CDR3 DNA reads TGTGCCAGCAGTTATCCTCCGGGACAGGGATGGACCGGGGAGCTGTTTTTT.

In regard to this clonotype: A much more abundant neighbour one base away suggests this may be a read error. This chain links TRBV27 with TRBJ2-5; D not resolved. This CDR3 contains 15 residues. Germline CDR1 and CDR2: MNHEY and SMNVEV (reference sequence). This CDR3 is CASSFTTEYQETRYF. Written as DNA, the CDR3 is TGTGCCAGCAGTTTTACGACTGAGTACCAAGAGACCCGGTACTTC.

This clonotype was recorded many times. V usage is TRBV4-3 and J usage is TRBJ2-1, with 8 bases matching TRBD1. This CDR3 is 17 amino acids long. V lost 1 base and J lost 0; bases outside the gene matches: 5. The V gene's germline CDR1 is LGHNA and CDR2 YSLEER. The CDR3 sequence: CASSQGTGPFSYNEQFF. The CDR3 bases are TGCGCCAGCAGCCAAGGGACAGGGCCGTTCTCCTACAATGAGCAGTTCTTC.

A word on this clonotype: Possible read error: a much larger clone is one base away. The rearrangement joins TRBV6-5 to TRBJ2-2, with 12 bases fitting TRBD2. This CDR3 is 15 amino acids long. The V gene's germline CDR1 is MNHEY and CDR2 SVGAGI. J was trimmed by 9 bases and V by 6 bases; bases with no gene match: 8. The CDR3 protein is CASRASGGAARELFF. As DNA, the CDR3 is TGTGCCAGCAGGGCTAGCGGGGGGGCCGCCAGGGAGCTGTTTTTT.

In its sample, this clonotype was seen many times. CDR3 sequence: CASSQEGAAEAFF. The CDR3, as DNA: TGTGCCAGCAGCCAAGAAGGAGCAGCTGAAGCTTTCTTT. The rearrangement links TRBV4-2 to TRBJ1-1, with D uncertain. Trimming removed 0 bases from V and 6 bases from J, with 8 bases in between. CDR1 is LGHNA, CDR2 YNFKEQ, per germline. The CDR3 runs 13 residues.

To note about this clonotype: No conserved phenylalanine or tryptophan is present at the end of the CDR3, so a read error is the likely explanation. The chain employs TRBV6-5 and TRBJ2-1; 7 bases line up with TRBD2. Germline CDR1 is MNHEY and CDR2 is SVGAGI. CDR3 length: 15 amino acids. The V segment lost 5 bases and the J segment 0 bases; nucleotides outside the gene matches: 4. DNA for the CDR3: TGTGCCAGCAGTCAAACTAGCGACTCCTACAATGAGCAGTTCCTC. Translated, it gives CASSQTSDSYNEQFL.

CDR3 in amino acids: CASSIAPDNEQFF. In DNA, the CDR3 is TGTGCCAGTAGTATAGCCCCCGACAATGAGCAGTTCTTC. The chain has TRBV19 and TRBJ2-1; D is undetermined. The CDR3 is 13 residues long. CDR1 LNHDA and CDR2 SQIVND come from the germline V gene (reference sequence). Trimming took off 1 base at V and 5 bases at J, with 6 bases between the two ends.

This chain links TRBV9 with TRBJ1-2, with 8 bases aligning to TRBD1. This CDR3 has 12 amino acids. J was trimmed by 10 bases and V by 2 bases; bases with no gene match: 4. Germline CDR1 and CDR2: SGDLS and YYNGEE. The CDR3 protein is CASSVGTGDYTF. CDR3 coding DNA: TGTGCCAGCAGCGTTGGGACAGGCGACTACACCTTC.

About this clonotype itself: A clone one base away is much larger, so this may be a read error. The rearrangement joins TRBV4-3 to TRBJ2-2; tentatively, D is TRBD2 (5 bases). The CDR3 sequence is 17 residues long. The germline V gene has CDR1 LGHNA and CDR2 YSLEER. Trimming took 0 bases from V and 0 from J, leaving 11 bases between them. CDR3 loop: CASSQDAGRTNTGELFF. CDR3 nucleotides: TGCGCCAGCAGCCAAGATGCGGGCAGGACGAACACCGGGGAGCTGTTTTTT.

As to this clonotype: It may be a read error: a sequence one base away is much more abundant. This chain links TRBV9 with TRBJ1-5; no clear D. Deletions cut 2 bases from V and 2 bases from J, with 11 bases between. The CDR3 loop spans 15 amino acids. CDR1 and CDR2 (germline): SGDLS, YYNGEE. DNA of the CDR3: TGTGCCAGCAGCGTTGGAGGGTGCGGCAATCAGCCCCAGCATTTT. Translated: CASSVGGCGNQPQHF.

The chain couples TRBV7-2 to TRBJ1-6, with 9 bases matching TRBD1. Germline trimming cut 4 bases from V and 7 bases from J; bases unmatched to any gene: 5. The CDR3 spans 15 residues. Per germline, CDR1 SGHTA and CDR2 FQGNSA. The DNA for the CDR3 is TGTGCCAGCAGCTACGGACAGGGGTTAAATTCACCCCTCCACTTT. As protein: CASSYGQGLNSPLHF.

The table lists this clonotype with many counts. The rearrangement joins TRBV7-9 to TRBJ2-2, with D possibly being TRBD2 (5 bases). The CDR3 totals 16 residues. V was shortened by 4 bases and J by 4 bases, with 16 bases between the two germline ends. The germline V gene encodes CDR1 SEHNR and CDR2 FQNEAQ (reference sequence). CDR3 loop: CASSSAKTRGTGELFF. The CDR3 nucleotides read TGTGCCAGCAGCTCCGCAAAAACCCGGGGCACCGGGGAGCTGTTTTTT. Drawing the rest from reference TRBV7-9 and TRBJ2-2, the complete variable domain is DTGVSQNPRHKITKRGQNVTFRCDPISEHNRLYWYRQTLGQGPEFLTYFQNEAQLEKSRLLSDRFSAERPKGSFSTLEIQRTEQGDSAMYLCASSSAKTRGTGELFFGEGSRLTVL.